The 19 T cell receptor beta chains below were found in one sample sequenced in a study of graft-versus-host responses after intestinal transplantation. Their antigens are not known. Produced via immunoSEQ multiplex PCR; TCRdb's table is partial and in-frame only. The sample has roughly 100,000 clones; approximately 94% are singletons. Sequencing used unstimulated CD8+ T cells sorted from spleen or lymph node cells, obtained before intestinal transplant. The receptors here all came from a human donor who received an intestinal transplant.

The chain couples TRBV6-6 to TRBJ2-1; 8 nucleotides match TRBD2. The junction had 8 bases not matched to a gene; V was cut back by 11 bases and J by 5 bases. CDR1 is MNHNY and CDR2 is SVGAGI in the germline V gene (reference sequence). The CDR3 extends over 13 amino acids. The CDR3 DNA reads TGTGCCGCACGGGGGGGAAATAACAATGAGCAGTTCTTC. Translating it yields CAARGGNNNEQFF.

V gene TRBV19 combines with J gene TRBJ2-1; no firm D call. Germline lookup yields CDR1 LNHDA and CDR2 SQIVND (reference sequence). Deletions cut 1 base from V and 9 bases from J, with 10 bases between. The CDR3 covers 13 residues. CDR3 sequence (DNA): TGTGCCAGTAGTATAGTTTCCTCCTCTGAGCAGTTCTTC. It specifies CASSIVSSSEQFF.

This rearrangement joins TRBV5-6 to TRBJ2-7; 7 nucleotides line up with TRBD1. V lost 1 base and J lost 4; bases outside the gene matches: 5. This CDR3 is 14 amino acids long. The germline V gene has CDR1 SGHDT and CDR2 YYEEEE. As DNA, the CDR3 is TGTGCCAGCAGCTTGCGACAGGGTCCTTACGAGCAGTACTTC. Residues: CASSLRQGPYEQYF. The whole variable domain, remainder taken from reference TRBV5-6 and TRBJ2-7, is DAGVTQSPTHLIKTRGQQVTLRCSPKSGHDTVSWYQQALGQGPQFIFQYYEEEERQRGNFPDRFSGHQFPNYSSELNVNALLLGDSALYLCASSLRQGPYEQYFGPGTRLTVT.

The V gene is TRBV5-4, the J gene TRBJ1-6; TRBD1 matches 8 bases. Germline-derived CDR1 and CDR2 are SGHNT and YYREEE (reference sequence). CDR3 length: 15 residues. Trimming cost V 4 bases and J 8 bases; bases outside gene matches: 8. The CDR3 is CASSVTGTGYSPLHF. DNA for the CDR3: TGTGCCAGCAGCGTAACCGGGACAGGTTATTCACCCCTCCACTTT. Full variable domain (remainder filled in from reference TRBV5-4 and TRBJ1-6): ETGVTQSPTHLIKTRGQQVTLRCSSQSGHNTVSWYQQALGQGPQFIFQYYREEENGRGNFPPRFSGLQFPNYSSELNVNALELDDSALYLCASSVTGTGYSPLHFGNGTRLTVT.

The CDR3 loop reads CASSQEPGLAGGYQETQYF. In DNA form, the CDR3 reads TGCGCCAGCAGCCAGGAACCTGGACTAGCGGGGGGGTACCAAGAGACCCAGTACTTC. The chain links TRBV4-1 to TRBJ2-5, with TRBD2 identical over 15 bases. The CDR3 has 19 residues. Looked up from germline, CDR1 is MGHRA and CDR2 is YSYEKL. Unmatched junction bases numbered 8, after V lost 3 bases and J lost 0 bases.

J is TRBJ2-3 and V is TRBV2, with 8 bases matching TRBD2. Germline-derived CDR1 and CDR2 are SNHLY and FYNNEI. After removal of 4 bases from V and 1 base from J, the junction contained 4 bases not matched to a gene. The CDR3 is 15 amino acids. CDR3 protein: CASSGSGGRTDTQYF. In nucleotides, the CDR3 is TGTGCCAGCAGTGGGAGCGGGGGACGCACAGATACGCAGTATTTT.

This clone was seen once. Here the CDR3 reads CASSQDTSGSYNEQFF. The CDR3 DNA is TGCGCCAGCAGCCAAGATACTAGCGGTTCCTACAATGAGCAGTTCTTC. The rearrangement joins TRBV4-1 to TRBJ2-1; TRBD2 aligns across 8 bases. The germline gives CDR1 MGHRA, CDR2 YSYEKL. The CDR3 extends over 16 amino acids. The V segment lost 0 bases and the J segment 1 base; nucleotides outside the gene matches: 2.

This chain joins TRBV7-9 and TRBJ2-7; 7 nucleotides agree with TRBD1. Germline V CDR1 and CDR2: SEHNR, FQNEAQ (reference sequence). Trimming at V came to 5 bases and at J to 4 bases, leaving 20 bases not matched to a gene. The CDR3 extends over 18 amino acids. CDR3 protein: CASSPGTAFSSLWYEQYF. As DNA, the CDR3 is TGTGCCAGCAGCCCCGGGACAGCCTTTAGTTCCCTTTGGTACGAGCAGTACTTC.

This chain connects TRBV27 to TRBJ2-3, with D perhaps TRBD1 or TRBD2 (5 bases each). The V end was cut by 3 bases, the J end by 11 bases, with 15 bases between. The CDR3 length is 13 residues. CDR1 MNHEY and CDR2 SMNVEV come from the germline V gene (reference sequence). CDR3 in amino acids: CASSFNPWDEQYF. The CDR3 region has the DNA TGTGCCAGCAGTTTCAATCCGTGGGACGAGCAGTATTTT.

This chain links TRBV19 with TRBJ1-1; D remains unclear. There are 13 residues in the CDR3. The V end lost 3 bases, the J end lost 0 bases, and 5 bases lay between the germline ends. Germline CDR1 is LNHDA and CDR2 is SQIVND (reference sequence). CDR3 sequence: CASSIGMNTEAFF. The CDR3 DNA reads as TGTGCCAGTAGTATTGGCATGAACACTGAAGCTTTCTTT.

This clone was observed once. The chain has TRBV9 and TRBJ2-6; the D call may be TRBD1 or TRBD2 (5 bases each). V was shortened by 6 bases and J by 2 bases, with 12 bases between the two germline ends. The V gene's germline CDR1 is SGDLS and CDR2 YYNGEE. This CDR3 has 15 residues. In nucleotides, the CDR3 is TGTGCCAGCATGGGGGTCGATACTGGGGCCAACGTCCTGACTTTC. It is translated as CASMGVDTGANVLTF.

With respect to this clone: The sample contains more than one DNA sequence encoding this CDR3. The rearrangement uses TRBV7-3 and TRBJ2-7, with 9 bases aligning to TRBD1. With 3 bases clipped from V and 5 bases from J, the junction kept 8 bases outside the gene matches. Germline V CDR1 and CDR2: SGHTA, FQGTGA. The CDR3 has 15 residues. CDR3 sequence (DNA): TGTGCCAGCAGCTTGGGACAGGGAGAGGACAACGAGCAGTACTTC. This sequence encodes CASSLGQGEDNEQYF. Full variable domain (missing parts from reference TRBV7-3 and TRBJ2-7): GAGVSQTPSNKVTEKGKYVELRCDPISGHTALYWYRQSLGQGPEFLIYFQGTGAADDSGLPNDRFFAVRPEGSVSTLKIQRTERGDSAVYLCASSLGQGEDNEQYFGPGTRLTVT.

The chain combines TRBV27 with TRBJ1-5, with TRBD1 as a possible D gene (6 bases). Trimming took off 5 bases at V and 4 bases at J, with 18 bases between the two ends. Germline CDR1 and CDR2: MNHEY and SMNVEV (reference sequence). There are 16 residues in the CDR3. Here the CDR3 reads CASSTTGLMGNQPQHF. Here the CDR3 DNA reads TGTGCCAGCAGTACGACAGGCCTCATGGGGAATCAGCCCCAGCATTTT.

The chain has TRBV4-1 and TRBJ2-2; TRBD1 agrees at 8 bases. The CDR3 loop spans 14 amino acids. J gave up 4 bases and V 3 bases, and 1 base lay outside the gene matches. In germline, CDR1 is MGHRA, CDR2 YSYEKL. DNA of the CDR3: TGCGCCAGCAGCCACACAGGGGGCACCGGGGAGCTGTTTTTT. Its protein product is CASSHTGGTGELFF.

This clone was seen a single time. The chain is built from TRBV14 and TRBJ1-1; possibly TRBD1 for D (6 bases). This CDR3 has 14 residues. V lost 4 bases, J lost 7 bases, and 16 bases lay in between. Germline V gene sequence: CDR1 SGHDN, CDR2 FVKESK. The CDR3 nucleotides are TGTGCCAGCAGCCTGCCCGGGACAACAAGTGAAGCTTTCTTT. Protein sequence: CASSLPGTTSEAFF. Full variable domain (rest looked up from reference TRBV14 and TRBJ1-1): EAGVTQFPSHSVIEKGQTVTLRCDPISGHDNLYWYRRVMGKEIKFLLHFVKESKQDESGMPNNRFLAERTGGTYSTLKVQPAELEDSGVYFCASSLPGTTSEAFFGQGTRLTVV.

The genes are TRBV29-1 and TRBJ2-7, with a possible D match to TRBD1 (6 bases). The CDR3 loop spans 16 amino acids. The ends were cut back, 0 bases at V and 2 bases at J, with 17 bases in the middle. Germline V gives CDR1 SQVTM, CDR2 ANQGSEA. For the CDR3, the DNA is TGCAGCGTTGAAGATCAGGGATCGACAGGTACCTACGAGCAGTACTTC. It translates to CSVEDQGSTGTYEQYF.

The chain links TRBV12-5 to TRBJ2-3; the match to TRBD2 covers 9 bases. The CDR3 contains 15 residues. Germline V CDR1 and CDR2: LGHNT, FRNRAP. V was pared by 6 bases and J by 3 bases, with 7 bases of the junction left unmatched. The CDR3 reads CASGPLAGSTDTQYF. Here the CDR3 DNA reads TGTGCTAGTGGCCCTCTAGCGGGGAGTACAGATACGCAGTATTTT. Complete variable domain (other parts from reference TRBV12-5 and TRBJ2-3): DARVTQTPRHKVTEMGQEVTMRCQPILGHNTVFWYRQTMMQGLELLAYFRNRAPLDDSGMPKDRFSAEMPDATLATLKIQPSEPRDSAVYFCASGPLAGSTDTQYFGPGTRLTVL.

V gene TRBV19 combines with J gene TRBJ2-1, with D possibly TRBD1 on 6 matching bases. Germline assignment: CDR1 LNHDA and CDR2 SQIVND (reference sequence). Trimming took off 1 base at V and 8 bases at J, with 12 bases between the two ends. The CDR3 loop spans 14 amino acids. This chain's CDR3 is CASSIVHRVDEQFF. The CDR3 DNA reads as TGTGCCAGTAGTATAGTCCACAGGGTCGATGAGCAGTTCTTC.

This clone occurred once. The gene calls are TRBV27 and TRBJ1-2; 12 positions agree with TRBD1. The CDR3 loop spans 14 amino acids. Germline V lookup: CDR1 MNHEY, CDR2 SMNVEV (reference sequence). V was pared by 6 bases and J by 5 bases, with 4 bases of the junction left unmatched. The CDR3, as DNA: TGTGCCAGCAGCCCGGGACAGGGGGCGTATGGCTACACCTTC. It is translated as CASSPGQGAYGYTF.